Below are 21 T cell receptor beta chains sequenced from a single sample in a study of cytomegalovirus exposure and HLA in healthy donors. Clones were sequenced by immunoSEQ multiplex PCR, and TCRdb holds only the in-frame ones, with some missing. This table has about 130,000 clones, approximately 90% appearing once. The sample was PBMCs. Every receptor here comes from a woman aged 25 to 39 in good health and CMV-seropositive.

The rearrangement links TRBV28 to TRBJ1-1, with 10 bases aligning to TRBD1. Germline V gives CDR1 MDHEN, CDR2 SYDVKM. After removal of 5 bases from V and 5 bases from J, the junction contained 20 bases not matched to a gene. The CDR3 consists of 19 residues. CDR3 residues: CASSTLPDRGSPRGTEAFF. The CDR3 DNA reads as TGTGCCAGCAGTACCCTTCCGGACAGGGGGTCGCCCCGGGGGACTGAAGCTTTCTTT.

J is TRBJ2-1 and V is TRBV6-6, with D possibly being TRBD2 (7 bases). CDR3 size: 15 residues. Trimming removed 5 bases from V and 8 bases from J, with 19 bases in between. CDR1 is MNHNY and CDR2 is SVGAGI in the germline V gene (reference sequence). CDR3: CASSDSGAKGDEQFF. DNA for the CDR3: TGTGCCAGCAGTGACAGCGGGGCAAAGGGGGATGAGCAGTTCTTC.

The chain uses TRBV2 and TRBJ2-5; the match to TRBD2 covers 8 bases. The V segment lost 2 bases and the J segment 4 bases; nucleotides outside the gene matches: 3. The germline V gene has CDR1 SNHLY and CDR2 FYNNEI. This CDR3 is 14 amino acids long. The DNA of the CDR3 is TGTGCCAGCAGTGAACGTAGCGGGGCAGAGACCCAGTACTTC. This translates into CASSERSGAETQYF.

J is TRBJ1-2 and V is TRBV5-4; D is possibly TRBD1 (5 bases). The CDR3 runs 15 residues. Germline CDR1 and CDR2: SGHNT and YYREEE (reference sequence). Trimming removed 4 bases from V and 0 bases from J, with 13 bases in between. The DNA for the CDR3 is TGTGCCAGCAGCCCCGCGAAAGGGGCTAACTATGGCTACACCTTC. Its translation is CASSPAKGANYGYTF.

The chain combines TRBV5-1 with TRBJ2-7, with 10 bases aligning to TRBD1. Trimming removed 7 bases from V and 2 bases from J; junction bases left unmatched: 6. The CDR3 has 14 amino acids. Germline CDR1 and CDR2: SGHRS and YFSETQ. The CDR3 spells CASSGTGAPYEQYF. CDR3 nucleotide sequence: TGCGCCAGCTCCGGGACAGGGGCCCCCTACGAGCAGTACTTC.

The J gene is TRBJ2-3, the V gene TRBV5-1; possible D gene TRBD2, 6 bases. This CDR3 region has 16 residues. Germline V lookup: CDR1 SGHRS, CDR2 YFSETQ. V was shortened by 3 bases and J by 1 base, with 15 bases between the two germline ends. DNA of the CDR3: TGCGCCAGCAGCTCGAAACTCGGGAGTGGCACAGATACGCAGTATTTT. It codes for CASSSKLGSGTDTQYF.

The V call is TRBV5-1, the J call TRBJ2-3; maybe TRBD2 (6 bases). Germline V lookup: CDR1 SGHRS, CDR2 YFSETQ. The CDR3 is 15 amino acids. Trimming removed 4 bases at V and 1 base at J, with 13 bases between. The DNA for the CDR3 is TGCGCCAGCAGCCTTGTTAGCGGAGGCACAGATACGCAGTATTTT. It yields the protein CASSLVSGGTDTQYF.

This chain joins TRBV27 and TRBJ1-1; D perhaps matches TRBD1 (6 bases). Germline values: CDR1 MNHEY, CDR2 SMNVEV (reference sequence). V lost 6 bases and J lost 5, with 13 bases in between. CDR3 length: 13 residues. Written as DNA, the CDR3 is TGTGCCAGCAGAACAGGGTCACCAACTGAAGCTTTCTTT. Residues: CASRTGSPTEAFF.

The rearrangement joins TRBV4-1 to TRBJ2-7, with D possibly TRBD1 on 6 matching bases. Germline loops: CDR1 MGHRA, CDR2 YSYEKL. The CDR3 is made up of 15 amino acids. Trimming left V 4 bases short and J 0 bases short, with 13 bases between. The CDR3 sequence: CASSPYTGSSYEQYF. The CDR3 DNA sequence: TGCGCCAGCAGCCCCTACACAGGGAGCTCCTACGAGCAGTACTTC.

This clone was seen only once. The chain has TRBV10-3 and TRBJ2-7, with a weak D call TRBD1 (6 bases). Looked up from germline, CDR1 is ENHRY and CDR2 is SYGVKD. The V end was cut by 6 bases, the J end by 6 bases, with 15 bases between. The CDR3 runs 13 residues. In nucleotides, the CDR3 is TGTGCCATCAGCAAAACCCGGGACACCGAGCAGTACTTC. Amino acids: CAISKTRDTEQYF.

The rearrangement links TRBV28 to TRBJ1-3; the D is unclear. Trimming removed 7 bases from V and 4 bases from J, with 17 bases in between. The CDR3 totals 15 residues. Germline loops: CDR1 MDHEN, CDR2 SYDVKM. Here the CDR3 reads CASTLSGFGGNTIYF. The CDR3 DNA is TGTGCCAGCACCCTGAGCGGTTTTGGGGGAAACACCATATATTTT.

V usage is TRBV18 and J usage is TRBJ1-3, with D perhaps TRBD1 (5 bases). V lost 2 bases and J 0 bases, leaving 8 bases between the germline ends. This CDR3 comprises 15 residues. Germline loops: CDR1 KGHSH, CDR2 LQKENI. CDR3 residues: CASSPDSSSGNTIYF. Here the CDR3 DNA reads TGTGCCAGCTCACCAGACAGCAGCTCTGGAAACACCATATATTTT. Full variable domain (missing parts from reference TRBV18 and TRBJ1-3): NAGVMQNPRHLVRRRGQEARLRCSPMKGHSHVYWYRQLPEEGLKFMVYLQKENIIDESGMPKERFSAEFPKEGPSILRIQQVVRGDSAAYFCASSPDSSSGNTIYFGEGSWLTVV.

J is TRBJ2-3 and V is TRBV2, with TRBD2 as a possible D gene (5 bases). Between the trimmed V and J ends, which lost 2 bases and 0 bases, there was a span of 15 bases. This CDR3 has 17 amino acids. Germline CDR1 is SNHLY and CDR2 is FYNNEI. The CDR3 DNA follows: TGTGCCAGCAGTGAAATGTATCCGAGGGCTAGCACAGATACGCAGTATTTT. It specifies CASSEMYPRASTDTQYF.

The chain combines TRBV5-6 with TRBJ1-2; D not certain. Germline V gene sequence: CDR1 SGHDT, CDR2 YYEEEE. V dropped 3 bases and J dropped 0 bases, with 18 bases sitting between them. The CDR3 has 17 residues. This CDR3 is CASSSWARLHPNYGYTF. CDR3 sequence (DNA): TGTGCCAGCAGCTCCTGGGCAAGGCTCCACCCTAACTATGGCTACACCTTC.

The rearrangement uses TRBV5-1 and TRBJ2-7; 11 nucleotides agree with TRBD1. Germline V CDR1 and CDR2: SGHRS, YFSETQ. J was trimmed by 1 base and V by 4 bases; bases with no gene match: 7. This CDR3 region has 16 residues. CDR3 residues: CASSPRGDRGSYEQYF. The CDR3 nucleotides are TGCGCCAGCAGCCCGCGCGGGGACAGGGGGTCCTACGAGCAGTACTTC.

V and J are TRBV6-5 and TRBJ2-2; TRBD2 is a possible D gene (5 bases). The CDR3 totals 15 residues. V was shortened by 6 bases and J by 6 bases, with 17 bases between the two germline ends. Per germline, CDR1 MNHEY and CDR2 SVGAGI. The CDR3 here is CASRRPLRGAGELFF. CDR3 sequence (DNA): TGTGCCAGCAGGCGACCCCTTCGGGGAGCCGGGGAGCTGTTTTTT.

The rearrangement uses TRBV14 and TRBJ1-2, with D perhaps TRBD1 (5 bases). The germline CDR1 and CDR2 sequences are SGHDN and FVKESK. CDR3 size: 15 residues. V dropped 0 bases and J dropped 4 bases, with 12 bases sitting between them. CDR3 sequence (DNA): TGTGCCAGCAGCCAAGATTCATCGGGGGTCTATGGCTACACCTTC. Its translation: CASSQDSSGVYGYTF.

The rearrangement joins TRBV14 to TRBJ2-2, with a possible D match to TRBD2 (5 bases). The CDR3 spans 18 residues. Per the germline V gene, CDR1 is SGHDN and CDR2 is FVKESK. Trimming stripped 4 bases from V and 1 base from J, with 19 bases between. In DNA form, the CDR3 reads TGTGCCAGCAGCCCTCCCCAGACCGGCGGGTGGAACACCGGGGAGCTGTTTTTT. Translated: CASSPPQTGGWNTGELFF.

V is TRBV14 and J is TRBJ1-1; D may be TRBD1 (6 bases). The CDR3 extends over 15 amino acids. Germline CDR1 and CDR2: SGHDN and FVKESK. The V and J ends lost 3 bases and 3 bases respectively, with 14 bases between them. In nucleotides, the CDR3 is TGTGCCAGCAGCCAGGCCGACAGGACGGACACTGAAGCTTTCTTT. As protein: CASSQADRTDTEAFF.

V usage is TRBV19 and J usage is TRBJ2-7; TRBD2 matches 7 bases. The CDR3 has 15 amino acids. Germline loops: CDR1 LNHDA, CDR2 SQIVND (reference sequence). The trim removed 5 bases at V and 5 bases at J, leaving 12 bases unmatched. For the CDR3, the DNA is TGTGCCAGTAGTCAGCCCGGACTAGTGGAGCACGAGCAGTACTTC. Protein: CASSQPGLVEHEQYF.

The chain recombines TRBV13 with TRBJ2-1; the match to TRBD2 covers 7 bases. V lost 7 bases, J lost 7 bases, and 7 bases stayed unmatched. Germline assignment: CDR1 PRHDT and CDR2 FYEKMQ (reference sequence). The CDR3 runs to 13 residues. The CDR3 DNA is TGTGCCAGCACTGGCGGGAGTAATAATGAGCAGTTCTTC. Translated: CASTGGSNNEQFF.